The 19 T cell receptor beta chains below were found in one sample sequenced in a study of T cells in localized non-small cell lung cancer. Profiled with immunoSEQ multiplex PCR; TCRdb holds only in-frame clones, not every one. The table records 25,000 to 35,000 clones, 88% of them present only once. The material sequenced was peripheral blood, taken before any cancer treatment. All receptors derive from a female donor aged 60 or older with stage III squamous cell lung carcinoma.

J is TRBJ2-1 and V is TRBV5-1, with 7 bases lining up with TRBD1. The CDR3 is 15 amino acids. V lost 2 bases to trimming and J lost 4 bases; unmatched junction nucleotides: 6. CDR1 and CDR2 (germline): SGHRS, YFSETQ. CDR3 DNA: TGCGCCAGCAGCTTCGGGACAGACTTTTACAATGAGCAGTTCTTC. Translation gives CASSFGTDFYNEQFF.

V is TRBV6-6 and J is TRBJ1-1; D call uncertain. CDR1 is MNHNY and CDR2 is SVGAGI in the germline V gene (reference sequence). V lost 6 bases, J lost 6 bases, and 14 bases lay in between. The CDR3 extends over 13 amino acids. The CDR3 DNA sequence: TGTGCCAGCAGCCCGGGATCGAGCCCTGAAGCTTTCTTT. Amino acid sequence: CASSPGSSPEAFF.

The rearrangement joins TRBV28 to TRBJ2-1; the match to TRBD2 covers 9 bases. The CDR3 is made up of 16 amino acids. V was pared by 3 bases and J by 5 bases, with 8 bases of the junction left unmatched. CDR1 is MDHEN, CDR2 SYDVKM, per germline. CDR3 bases: TGTGCCAGCAGTTTTCTGCGGGAGGGCCTGAACAATGAGCAGTTCTTC. It codes for CASSFLREGLNNEQFF.

This clone was counted a single time. This sequence joins TRBV5-6 and TRBJ1-5; a weak D match, TRBD1 (5 bases). V was trimmed by 2 bases and J by 0 bases, leaving 15 bases between them. The CDR3 contains 17 residues. Germline CDR1 is SGHDT and CDR2 is YYEEEE. As DNA, the CDR3 is TGTGCCAGCAGCTTTCGAGGACAAATCAATAGCAATCAGCCCCAGCATTTT. Encoded protein: CASSFRGQINSNQPQHF.

J is TRBJ2-1 and V is TRBV7-8; tentatively, D is TRBD1 or TRBD2 (5 bases each). The length of the CDR3 is 19 residues. Per germline, CDR1 SGHVS and CDR2 FQNEAQ. V was clipped by 1 base and J by 0 bases, with 19 bases between them. The CDR3 nucleotides are TGTGCCAGCAGCTTAGGGTCAGGGACGGCCTCGAGCTCCTACAATGAGCAGTTCTTC. Translation gives CASSLGSGTASSSYNEQFF.

The genes are TRBV11-2 and TRBJ2-2, with D perhaps matching TRBD2 (6 bases). The CDR3 length is 13 residues. Germline V gives CDR1 SGHAT, CDR2 FQNNGV. Between the trimmed V and J ends, which lost 4 bases and 5 bases, there was a span of 8 bases. The CDR3 nucleotides read TGTGCCAGCAGCTCGGGACTTACCGGGGAGCTGTTTTTT. As protein: CASSSGLTGELFF.

V usage is TRBV28 and J usage is TRBJ1-1; unclear D gene. Germline CDR1 MDHEN, CDR2 SYDVKM. V gave up 5 bases and J gave up 7 bases, with 20 bases separating them. CDR3 length: 15 amino acids. As DNA, the CDR3 is TGTGCCAGCAGTCCCCCCTATGGGGTTTACAGTGAAGCTTTCTTT. Translated: CASSPPYGVYSEAFF.

The chain uses TRBV5-4 and TRBJ2-3, with TRBD1 identical over 9 bases. CDR1 SGHNT and CDR2 YYREEE come from the germline V gene (reference sequence). Trimming removed 2 bases from V and 5 bases from J; junction bases left unmatched: 6. This CDR3 contains 15 residues. The CDR3 protein is CASSFRTGVEDTQYF. Here the CDR3 DNA reads TGTGCCAGCAGCTTCAGGACAGGGGTGGAAGATACGCAGTATTTT.

The chain employs TRBV11-2 and TRBJ2-7; D perhaps matches TRBD2 (5 bases). Trimming took 0 bases from V and 6 from J, leaving 9 bases between them. The CDR3 is 13 amino acids. Germline loops: CDR1 SGHAT, CDR2 FQNNGV. CDR3 nucleotide sequence: TGTGCCAGCAGCTTAGAACTAGGTGCCGAGCAGTACTTC. Translating gives CASSLELGAEQYF.

The chain couples TRBV6-5 to TRBJ1-6; D not resolved. Looked up from germline, CDR1 is MNHEY and CDR2 is SVGAGI. Trimming left V 5 bases short and J 5 bases short, with 13 bases between. This CDR3 has 15 residues. CDR3 DNA: TGTGCCAGCAGTCGGACCCCAGCGGATAATTCACCCCTCCACTTT. Amino acids: CASSRTPADNSPLHF.

The sample holds one count of this clone. The chain joins TRBV6-1 to TRBJ2-7; D is possibly TRBD2 (6 bases). CDR3 length: 14 amino acids. V gave up 6 bases and J gave up 2 bases, with 14 bases separating them. Germline V gene data show CDR1 as MNHNS and CDR2 as SASEGT. For the CDR3, the DNA is TGTGCCAGCAGGGTCGTGGAGGGGCCCTACGAGCAGTACTTC. It translates to CASRVVEGPYEQYF.

The chain links TRBV21-1 to TRBJ2-3. TRBV21-1 is a listed pseudogene. This CDR3 contains 13 residues. The DNA of the CDR3 is TGTGCCAGCAGCTGTGGGGACACAGATACGCAGTATTTT. Translation: CASSCGDTDTQYF.

The chain uses TRBV7-6 and TRBJ2-5; 9 nucleotides line up with TRBD1. After removal of 6 bases from V and 7 bases from J, the junction contained 9 bases not matched to a gene. The CDR3 is 14 residues long. Per the germline V gene, CDR1 is SGHVS and CDR2 is FNYEAQ. In DNA, the CDR3 is TGTGCCAGCAGTAACAGCGGGACAGGGACGACCCAGTACTTC. Its protein product is CASSNSGTGTTQYF.

The chain is built from TRBV7-3 and TRBJ2-1; TRBD2 agrees at 12 bases. With V trimmed by 3 bases and J by 10 bases, 7 bases remained unmatched. The CDR3 length is 15 residues. CDR1 and CDR2 from the germline V gene are SGHTA and FQGTGA. The CDR3 reads CASSFRLAGVKEQFF. DNA for the CDR3: TGTGCCAGCAGCTTTAGACTAGCGGGAGTCAAAGAGCAGTTCTTC.

This chain's CDR3 is CASSLLQGGSPLHF. DNA for the CDR3: TGTGCCAGCAGCTTATTACAGGGCGGATCACCCCTCCACTTT. The chain carries TRBV7-8 and TRBJ1-6; TRBD1 might be the D (6 bases). V was trimmed by 2 bases and J by 10 bases, leaving 12 bases between them. This CDR3 has 14 residues. Germline CDR1 SGHVS, CDR2 FQNEAQ.

This chain connects TRBV6-1 to TRBJ1-4, with D possibly TRBD1 on 6 matching bases. CDR1 and CDR2 (germline): MNHNS, SASEGT. Trimming took 3 bases from V and 4 from J, leaving 18 bases between them. The CDR3 runs 17 residues. Here the CDR3 reads CASSESGGLGYNEKLFF. CDR3 DNA: TGTGCCAGCAGTGAGTCGGGGGGCCTCGGATATAATGAAAAACTGTTTTTT.

The rearrangement uses TRBV2 and TRBJ1-3, with D uncertain. CDR3 size: 16 residues. The germline V gene encodes CDR1 SNHLY and CDR2 FYNNEI. V lost 5 bases and J 0 bases, leaving 14 bases between the germline ends. The CDR3 coding sequence is TGTGCCAGCAGTCCCGAGACCGTGCTCTCTGGAAACACCATATATTTT. Protein product: CASSPETVLSGNTIYF.

The V gene is TRBV19, the J gene TRBJ2-3; 9 bases are shared with TRBD2. Germline V gives CDR1 LNHDA, CDR2 SQIVND (reference sequence). The CDR3 consists of 14 residues. The junction had 0 bases not matched to a gene; V was cut back by 1 base and J by 4 bases. In DNA, the CDR3 is TGTGCCAGTAGTATAGGCGGGAGGGCAGATACGCAGTATTTT. Translation gives CASSIGGRADTQYF.

This clone was observed a single time. J is TRBJ2-3 and V is TRBV27, with TRBD1 matching over 8 bases. The CDR3 runs 19 residues. Germline V gives CDR1 MNHEY, CDR2 SMNVEV (reference sequence). The trim removed 5 bases at V and 2 bases at J, leaving 18 bases unmatched. DNA for the CDR3: TGTGCCAGCAGTCCGCGGACAGGGCGGGATTATTACCTCACAGATACGCAGTATTTT. Translating gives CASSPRTGRDYYLTDTQYF.